Below are 32 T cell receptor beta chains sequenced from a single sample in a study of control samples from healthy donors and cancer patients. Here immunoSEQ multiplex PCR was the method, and the copy in TCRdb shows in-frame clones only, minus some. The sample includes about 75,000 clones, less than 95% of them seen just once. Sequenced input: blood. Source of these receptors: a woman aged 40 to 49 in good health.

CDR3 sequence (DNA): TGTGCCAGCAGCCAAGAAGGACGGGCGAACACTGAAGCTTTCTTT. Translation gives CASSQEGRANTEAFF. The chain recombines TRBV3-1 (or the pseudogene TRBV3-2) with TRBJ1-1, with unresolved D. The germline V gene encodes CDR1 LGHDT and CDR2 YNNKEL (reference sequence). The V and J ends lost 0 bases and 1 base respectively, with 9 bases between them. CDR3 length equals 15 residues.

The chain is built from TRBV9 and TRBJ1-3; D unresolved. The CDR3 is 15 residues long. CDR1 SGDLS and CDR2 YYNGEE come from the germline V gene. V was trimmed by 0 bases and J by 1 base, leaving 8 bases between them. CDR3 sequence: CASSVVPGSGNTIYF. CDR3 coding DNA: TGTGCCAGCAGCGTAGTACCGGGGTCTGGAAACACCATATATTTT.

The V and J genes are TRBV5-6 and TRBJ1-4, with a possible D match to TRBD1 (5 bases). Germline CDR1 and CDR2: SGHDT and YYEEEE. This CDR3 comprises 15 residues. The V end was cut by 5 bases, the J end by 7 bases, with 18 bases between. The CDR3 nucleotides are TGTGCCAGCAGTTACGAGCGGGGGGTTGGTGAAAAACTGTTTTTT. As protein: CASSYERGVGEKLFF.

The V gene is TRBV24-1, the J gene TRBJ2-3; D might be TRBD1 (5 bases). The V gene lost 4 bases and the J gene lost 0 bases, with 13 bases spanning the gap. CDR3 length equals 16 residues. The germline V gene encodes CDR1 KGHDR and CDR2 SFDVKD. The CDR3 nucleotides read TGTGCCACCAGTGACCCCCGGACAACTAGCACAGATACGCAGTATTTT. Its protein product is CATSDPRTTSTDTQYF.

The genes are TRBV25-1 and TRBJ1-1; D gene uncertain. This CDR3 is built from 13 residues. CDR1 and CDR2 (germline): MGHDK, SYGVNS. V was pared by 5 bases and J by 5 bases, with 12 bases between. The CDR3 bases are TGTGCCAGCAGTTCATCTGTCAGGACTGAAGCTTTCTTT. Amino acids: CASSSSVRTEAFF.

This clone appeared once. This chain connects TRBV3-1 (or the pseudogene TRBV3-2) to TRBJ2-1, with TRBD2 as a possible D gene (6 bases). The CDR3 runs 13 residues. Trimming took off 1 base at V and 7 bases at J, with 8 bases between the two ends. Germline V lookup: CDR1 LGHDT, CDR2 YNNKEL (reference sequence). As DNA, the CDR3 is TGTGCCAGCAGCCAAGCACGGGGGAATGAGCAGTTCTTC. It is translated as CASSQARGNEQFF.

This chain links TRBV6-1 with TRBJ2-7; D gene uncertain. V was shortened by 2 bases and J by 5 bases, with 19 bases between the two germline ends. In germline, CDR1 is MNHNS, CDR2 SASEGT. The CDR3 contains 16 residues. The CDR3 loop reads CASSEYLGQAKDEQYF. The CDR3 nucleotides are TGTGCCAGCAGTGAATACCTAGGGCAGGCCAAGGACGAGCAGTACTTC.

In DNA form, the CDR3 reads TGCGCCACCTGGGACAGGGAGGGCAATCAGCCCCAGCATTTT. This encodes CATWDREGNQPQHF. The chain recombines TRBV10-2 with TRBJ1-5, with 9 bases matching TRBD1. Germline CDR1 WSHSY, CDR2 SAAADI. V was clipped by 10 bases and J by 2 bases; unmatched bases: 6. The CDR3 runs 14 residues.

This chain connects TRBV30 to TRBJ1-1; D gene unclear. The CDR3 loop spans 12 amino acids. The germline CDR1 and CDR2 sequences are GTSNPN and SVGIG (reference sequence). V was cut by 2 bases and J by 1 base, with 5 bases left in between. CDR3 DNA sequence: TGTGCCTGGAGTCAGTGGAACACTGAAGCTTTCTTT. Its translation is CAWSQWNTEAFF. The full variable domain, its missing parts supplied by reference TRBV30 and TRBJ1-1, is SQTIHQWPATLVQPVGSPLSLECTVEGTSNPNLYWYRQAAGRGLQLLFYSVGIGQISSEVPQNLSASRPQDRQFILSSKKLLLSDSGFYLCAWSQWNTEAFFGQGTRLTVV.

J is TRBJ1-3 and V is TRBV7-9; no reliable D call. CDR1 and CDR2 from the germline V gene are SEHNR and FQNEAQ (reference sequence). CDR3 length: 15 amino acids. Trimming removed 5 bases at V and 0 bases at J, with 11 bases between. CDR3 in amino acids: CASSLTFLSGNTIYF. The CDR3 nucleotides are TGTGCCAGCAGCCTGACATTTCTCTCTGGAAACACCATATATTTT.

The V and J genes are TRBV18 and TRBJ2-1; TRBD2 matches at 7 bases. Germline trimming cut 3 bases from V and 2 bases from J; bases unmatched to any gene: 4. In germline, CDR1 is KGHSH, CDR2 LQKENI. This CDR3 has 15 amino acids. Written as DNA, the CDR3 is TGTGCCAGCTCACCGGGGAGGGACCCCTACAATGAGCAGTTCTTC. Protein sequence: CASSPGRDPYNEQFF.

The CDR3 DNA sequence: TGTGCCAGCAGTACGTTAACTGCCTACGAGCAGTACTTC. It encodes CASSTLTAYEQYF. The V call is TRBV28, the J call TRBJ2-7; D gene ambiguous. Germline V gene sequence: CDR1 MDHEN, CDR2 SYDVKM. This CDR3 region has 13 residues. V was clipped by 5 bases and J by 2 bases, with 10 bases between them.

The gene calls are TRBV11-3 and TRBJ2-3; 15 nucleotides align to TRBD2. Losses at the gene ends were 4 bases for V and 2 bases for J; bases not matched to a gene: 1. This CDR3 contains 16 residues. In germline, CDR1 is SGHNT, CDR2 YENEEA. CDR3: CASSWTSGRATDTQYF. In DNA, the CDR3 is TGTGCCAGCAGCTGGACTAGCGGGAGGGCCACAGATACGCAGTATTTT.

The chain links TRBV19 to TRBJ2-7; D gene unclear. Trimming cost V 6 bases and J 1 base, with 13 bases left between them. The germline V gene encodes CDR1 LNHDA and CDR2 SQIVND (reference sequence). This CDR3 spans 14 amino acids. In DNA form, the CDR3 reads TGTGCCAGTAGCCCCGACTTTACTTCCTACGAGCAGTACTTC. This translates into CASSPDFTSYEQYF. Looking up the rest from reference TRBV19 and TRBJ2-7 gives the full variable domain: DGGITQSPKYLFRKEGQNVTLSCEQNLNHDAMYWYRQDPGQGLRLIYYSQIVNDFQKGDIAEGYSVSREKKESFPLTVTSAQKNPTAFYLCASSPDFTSYEQYFGPGTRLTVT.

The V and J genes are TRBV7-3 and TRBJ2-5, with D perhaps matching TRBD1 (5 bases). CDR3 size: 15 residues. Trimming took 0 bases from V and 5 from J, leaving 13 bases between them. Germline CDR1 and CDR2: SGHTA and FQGTGA. CDR3 sequence (DNA): TGTGCCAGCAGCTTAACCGGACAAACGCTGGAGACCCAGTACTTC. Encoded protein: CASSLTGQTLETQYF.

The rearrangement joins TRBV12-3 or TRBV12-4 to TRBJ1-3; no firm D call. Trimming left V 4 bases short and J 0 bases short, with 4 bases between. This CDR3 is 13 amino acids long. In DNA, the CDR3 is TGTGCCAGCAGTTCTACCTCTGGAAACACCATATATTTT. Its translation: CASSSTSGNTIYF.

The chain has TRBV12-3 or TRBV12-4 and TRBJ2-4; TRBD2 might be the D (5 bases). V lost 3 bases to trimming and J lost 6 bases, with 9 bases between them. The CDR3 has 13 residues. The CDR3 bases are TGTGCCAGCAGTTTGAGCGAGGGAAACATTCAGTACTTC. It encodes CASSLSEGNIQYF.

J is TRBJ2-7 and V is TRBV6-5; weak D call: TRBD2 (7 bases). This CDR3 has 15 residues. CDR1 is MNHEY, CDR2 SVGAGI, per germline. The V end lost 2 bases, the J end lost 6 bases, and 17 bases lay between the germline ends. In nucleotides, the CDR3 is TGTGCCAGCAGTTACGACGGAGGCGGGGGCGGCGAGCAGTACTTC. It is translated as CASSYDGGGGGEQYF.

This chain uses TRBV5-4 with TRBJ2-7, with D maybe TRBD2 (6 bases). The V end lost 2 bases, the J end lost 0 bases, and 12 bases lay between the germline ends. Germline V gene sequence: CDR1 SGHNT, CDR2 YYREEE (reference sequence). CDR3 length: 15 amino acids. The CDR3 region has the DNA TGTGCCAGCAGCTTAGGTCAGGGAGGCTCCTACGAGCAGTACTTC. Its translation: CASSLGQGGSYEQYF.

The chain recombines TRBV24-1 with TRBJ1-4; TRBD1 matches 9 bases. The junction had 4 bases not matched to a gene; V was cut back by 4 bases and J by 5 bases. The CDR3 is made up of 15 amino acids. Germline CDR1 is KGHDR and CDR2 is SFDVKD. The DNA of the CDR3 is TGTGCCACCAGTGACCCGGGACAGGGAAATGAAAAACTGTTTTTT. Translated: CATSDPGQGNEKLFF.

The genes are TRBV7-2 and TRBJ1-3; maybe TRBD1 (6 bases). CDR1 and CDR2 (germline): SGHTA, FQGNSA. The CDR3 is 18 amino acids. V was clipped by 4 bases and J by 1 base, with 20 bases between them. CDR3 sequence (DNA): TGTGCCAGCAGCTATACGCCCGACAGGAGAAGGTCTGGAAACACCATATATTTT. This gives the protein CASSYTPDRRRSGNTIYF.

The chain employs TRBV5-6 and TRBJ2-1; 7 bases map to TRBD2. Per the germline V gene, CDR1 is SGHDT and CDR2 is YYEEEE. The V gene end was trimmed by 7 bases and the J gene end by 7 bases; junction bases not matched to a gene: 5. The CDR3 consists of 12 residues. CDR3 in amino acids: CASRDYGNEQFF. The CDR3, as DNA: TGTGCCAGCCGGGACTATGGGAATGAGCAGTTCTTC.

The chain is built from TRBV19 and TRBJ2-7; tentative D call: TRBD2 (6 bases). V lost 3 bases and J 6 bases, leaving 9 bases between the germline ends. Germline values: CDR1 LNHDA, CDR2 SQIVND (reference sequence). The CDR3 runs 12 residues. CDR3 amino acids: CASSIGGVEQYF. The CDR3 nucleotides read TGTGCCAGTAGTATCGGAGGGGTCGAGCAGTACTTC.

In the case of this clone: The same CDR3 also results from other DNA sequences found in this sample. The rearrangement links TRBV5-1 to TRBJ2-5; tentative D call: TRBD1 (6 bases). V lost 0 bases to trimming and J lost 3 bases, with 9 bases between them. This CDR3 contains 14 residues. Germline assignment: CDR1 SGHRS and CDR2 YFSETQ. The CDR3 coding sequence is TGCGCCAGCAGCTTGGACAGGGCGGAAGAGACCCAGTACTTC. This gives the protein CASSLDRAEETQYF.

The rearrangement joins TRBV5-4 to TRBJ1-1; perhaps TRBD1 as D (5 bases). Trimming cost V 0 bases and J 8 bases, with 11 bases left between them. The CDR3 spans 13 residues. Germline V CDR1 and CDR2: SGHNT, YYREEE (reference sequence). The CDR3 nucleotides read TGTGCCAGCAGCTTGGGCAGACAGCCCGAAGCTTTCTTT. Translating gives CASSLGRQPEAFF.

The V and J genes are TRBV19 and TRBJ1-2; D is uncertain. The CDR3 consists of 14 residues. The germline V gene has CDR1 LNHDA and CDR2 SQIVND (reference sequence). The V end lost 7 bases, the J end lost 11 bases, and 23 bases lay between the germline ends. CDR3 sequence reads: CASNPGPLPLGYTF. For the CDR3, the DNA is TGTGCCAGTAACCCCGGTCCTCTCCCTCTTGGGTACACCTTC.

This sequence joins TRBV5-1 and TRBJ2-3; 8 positions match TRBD2. The CDR3 runs 17 residues. V dropped 4 bases and J dropped 10; count of bases not matched to a gene: 20. Germline V gives CDR1 SGHRS, CDR2 YFSETQ. Here the CDR3 DNA reads TGCGCCAGCAGCGGAGGGGGACTAGTTGGCGAAGCTTTGGCGCAGTATTTT. Translated: CASSGGGLVGEALAQYF.

V and J are TRBV2 and TRBJ1-1; 8 bases are a match to TRBD1. V was clipped by 9 bases and J by 5 bases; unmatched bases: 11. Germline lookup yields CDR1 SNHLY and CDR2 FYNNEI. This CDR3 region has 14 residues. CDR3 sequence (DNA): TGTGCCAGTATACGGACAGGGAGTGGGACTGAAGCTTTCTTT. It specifies CASIRTGSGTEAFF.

The genes are TRBV7-9 and TRBJ2-7, with D possibly called TRBD1 or TRBD2 (5 bases each). Per germline, CDR1 SEHNR and CDR2 FQNEAQ (reference sequence). Between the trimmed V and J ends, which lost 0 bases and 7 bases, there was a span of 13 bases. CDR3 size: 14 residues. The CDR3 loop reads CASSLARDGSEQYF. The CDR3 nucleotides are TGTGCCAGCAGCTTAGCCAGGGACGGTTCAGAGCAGTACTTC.

Of note for this clone: Compared with germline, one end of the junction differs, possibly owing to a read error. This chain joins TRBV5-1 and TRBJ2-5; 10 nucleotides match TRBD1. Germline V gives CDR1 SGHRS, CDR2 YFSETQ. The CDR3 sequence is 15 residues long. As DNA, the CDR3 is TGCGTCAGCAGCCAGAGACAGGGGGCGAGAGAGACCCAGTACTTC. Translating gives CVSSQRQGARETQYF.

This chain uses TRBV30 with TRBJ2-7; D may be TRBD1 or TRBD2 (5 bases each). The CDR3 has 11 residues. Trimming took 8 bases from V and 5 from J, leaving 13 bases between them. The germline CDR1 and CDR2 sequences are GTSNPN and SVGIG (reference sequence). The CDR3 DNA reads TGTGCCCAGAGTCGGGGCCACGAGCAGTACTTC. Its protein is CAQSRGHEQYF.

V and J are TRBV2 and TRBJ1-6; D not resolved. The CDR3 length is 16 residues. Between the trimmed V and J ends, which lost 6 bases and 0 bases, there was a span of 12 bases. In germline, CDR1 is SNHLY, CDR2 FYNNEI. The CDR3 reads CASRKDASSYNSPLHF. CDR3 nucleotides: TGTGCCAGCAGAAAGGACGCGAGCTCCTATAATTCACCCCTCCACTTT.